This TCR beta chain was identified in a study of post-analysis software for immune sequencing data (dated by TCRdb to the mid-2010s). Describing the broader study: The recorded disease courses included relapsing-remitting, secondary progressive and progressive-relapsing multiple sclerosis, and some patients had no subtype annotation. A subset of samples was prepared in parallel using single-end sample barcoding, then pooled and co-amplified after Illumina adapter ligation. The patient repertoires were compared against about a dozen previously published healthy control repertoires obtained from donors aged 6 to 25 years.

The research as a whole found: When samples were clustered directly using the F measure, samples prepared in the same batch co-clustered strongly, which prompted a batch-effect correction. The control group was slightly older than the multiple sclerosis patient group. Compared with controls, multiple sclerosis patients had significantly lower normalized Chao1 diversity, a finding suggesting substantial peripheral T-cell clonal expansion.

To demonstrate the VDJtools post-analysis software, the study profiled TCR beta repertoires from the peripheral blood of about 13 young patients with multiple sclerosis. The multiple sclerosis patients were children and adolescents between roughly 6 and 16 years of age. Concerning this clonotype: Its antigen is not yet known. No base quality values were provided; no much bigger clone lies one nucleotide off.

Libraries came from PCR. The instrument was an Illumina HiSeq 2500. Unique molecular identifiers were incorporated into TCR beta cDNA libraries to reduce PCR and sequencing biases. Approximately 500,000 cDNA molecules were obtained for every 1 to 10 million input T cells, so each molecule roughly corresponded to one T cell. The same protocol used for the earlier healthy control dataset was applied to prepare and sequence the patient libraries. Samples belonging to the same batch were prepared together, multiplexed and sequenced on a shared HiSeq lane. As for how the authors treated the data: Raw barcoded reads were processed with MIGEC, and single-read molecular identifier groups were discarded before consensus assembly and CDR3 extraction. Clonotype tables were post-analysed with VDJtools, and diversity was normalized by down-sampling all datasets to the smallest sample size. Repertoire overlap clustering matched CDR3 amino acid but not nucleotide sequences to correct batch-related cross-sample contamination. TCRdb itself trimmed the public reads at Q25 with fastp, ran MiXCR and retained productive beta chains. Rows are combined by CDR3 protein, so each entry shows the most common genes and DNA. These V and J calls originate from TCRdb's pipeline instead of the authors' own analysis. This sample gives hundreds of thousands of distinct CDR3 sequences in total; 59% of them show up just once. The top ten clones comprise around 11% of the sample.

The sample comprised blood. The receptor was isolated from a girl aged 2 to 10 with multiple sclerosis.

The DNA sequence is TGCGCCAGCAGCCCATTAGGGACGGCCCCTGAAGCTTTCTTT. The encoded protein is CASSPLGTAPEAFF. The chain links TRBV4-1 with TRBJ1-1; TRBD1 is perhaps the D gene, given 5 matching bases. From the germline V gene, CDR1 is MGHRA and CDR2 is YSYEKL. Trimming costs V 4 bases and J 6 bases, and their ends lie 15 bases apart. Including the terminal cysteine and phenylalanine, the CDR3 comprises 14 residues. Only the CDR3 part of the read is kept: 42 bases, read in frame from the first base.